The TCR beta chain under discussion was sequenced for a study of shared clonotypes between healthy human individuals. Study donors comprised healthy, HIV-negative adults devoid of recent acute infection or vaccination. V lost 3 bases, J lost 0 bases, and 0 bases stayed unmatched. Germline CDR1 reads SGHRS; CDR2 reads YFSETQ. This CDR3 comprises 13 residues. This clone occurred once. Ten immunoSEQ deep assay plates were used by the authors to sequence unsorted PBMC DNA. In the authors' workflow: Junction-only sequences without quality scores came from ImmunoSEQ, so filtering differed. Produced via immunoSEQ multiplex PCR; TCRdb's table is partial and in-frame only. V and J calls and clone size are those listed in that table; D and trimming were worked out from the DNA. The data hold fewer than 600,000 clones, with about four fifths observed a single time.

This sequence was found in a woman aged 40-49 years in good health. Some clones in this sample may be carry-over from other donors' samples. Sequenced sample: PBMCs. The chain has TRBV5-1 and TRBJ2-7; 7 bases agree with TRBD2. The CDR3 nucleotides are TGCGCCAGCAGCTCTAGCGGCTCCTACGAGCAGTACTTC. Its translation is CASSSSGSYEQYF.